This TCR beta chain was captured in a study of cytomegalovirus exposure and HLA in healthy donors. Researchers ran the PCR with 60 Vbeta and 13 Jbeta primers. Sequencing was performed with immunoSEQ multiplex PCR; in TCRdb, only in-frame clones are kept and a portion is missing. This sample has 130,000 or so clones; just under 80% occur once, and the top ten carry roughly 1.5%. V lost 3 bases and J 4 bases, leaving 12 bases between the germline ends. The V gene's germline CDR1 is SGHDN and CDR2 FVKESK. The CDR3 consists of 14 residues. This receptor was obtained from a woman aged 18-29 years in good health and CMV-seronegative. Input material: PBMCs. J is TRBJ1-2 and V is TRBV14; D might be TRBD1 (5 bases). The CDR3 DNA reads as TGTGCCAGCAGCCAGATGGTGCAGGGCTATGGCTACACCTTC. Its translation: CASSQMVQGYGYTF.